Listed below are T cell receptor beta chains from one sample, sequenced in a study of monozygotic twins with inflammatory bowel disease. TCRdb reanalyzed the 5' RACE reads, giving one entry per CDR3 protein sequence and no DNA. Its table records 330,000 or so distinct CDR3 sequences. Sequencing was performed on blood. Every receptor here comes from a human donor with ulcerative colitis or Crohn's disease, or a healthy co-twin of an affected twin (not recorded which). The CDR3 runs from the conserved cysteine through the conserved F or W.

v_gene	j_gene	CDR3aa
TRBV20-1	TRBJ2-5	CSARDSSSRQETQYF
TRBV5-1	TRBJ2-3	CASRTQASTDTQYF
TRBV18	TRBJ2-3	CASSPRDGADTQYF
TRBV7-6	TRBJ2-2	CASSLGEVGELFF
TRBV11-2	TRBJ2-1	CASSLRGGSSYNEQFF
TRBV7-9	TRBJ2-5	CASSLPIRGGETQYF
TRBV5-5	TRBJ2-5	CASSFPSSTGETQYF
TRBV20-1	TRBJ2-5	CSARGRGHRTGETQYF
TRBV2	TRBJ2-5	CASGRDRGKETQYF
TRBV5-1	TRBJ1-4	CASSLPTGSTNEKLFF
TRBV28	TRBJ1-1	CASTDPGTEAFF
TRBV20-1	TRBJ2-3	CSASGPLLSTDTQYF
TRBV20-1	TRBJ2-5	CSAREKGGSQYF
TRBV10-3	TRBJ2-1	CAISGLSGRTAGEQFF
TRBV18	TRBJ1-3	CASSPAGTTSGNTIYF
TRBV5-1	TRBJ2-5	CASSLLGGPVTQYF
TRBV7-9	TRBJ2-7	CASSLGTADYEQYF
TRBV4-1	TRBJ2-5	CASSQARGGGGETQYF
TRBV27	TRBJ2-7	CASRVDREYYEQYF
TRBV7-2	TRBJ2-1	CASSLETGRRYNEQFF
TRBV2	TRBJ2-1	CASTSLASELDNEQFF
TRBV5-5	TRBJ2-2	CASSLEPGEDTGELFF
TRBV5-4	TRBJ2-3	CASSSPAGHTDTQYF
TRBV5-1	TRBJ1-3	CASSLANRKGSGNTIYF
TRBV28	TRBJ2-1	CASSPTSGLRMTYNEQFF
TRBV9	TRBJ2-1	CASSVGLDAYNEQFF
TRBV9	TRBJ2-5	CASSVIGGETQYF
TRBV7-8	TRBJ2-3	CASSLAGFTDTQYF
TRBV12-3/TRBV12-4	TRBJ1-1	CASIPQQLNTEAFF
TRBV5-4	TRBJ2-3	CASSRGQGASDTQYF
TRBV27	TRBJ2-7	CASSSAGTEYGEQYF
TRBV20-1	TRBJ2-1	CSASTGTSGMDEQFF
TRBV24-1	TRBJ2-1	CATSERKGWHEQFF
TRBV30	TRBJ2-7	CAWEPAGVSYEQYF
TRBV7-2	TRBJ2-7	CASSSFGSSYEQYF
TRBV7-9	TRBJ2-7	CASSLAGTASYEQYF
TRBV5-6	TRBJ1-5	CASSGGHYSNQPQHF
TRBV7-3	TRBJ2-2	CASSLMVGNTGELFF
TRBV29-1	TRBJ1-4	CSVGDRQGNEKLFF
TRBV20-1	TRBJ2-7	CSARDRGRGHEQYF
TRBV28	TRBJ2-7	CASTSGGANEQYF
TRBV7-2	TRBJ2-1	CASSLRGGVSYNEQFF
TRBV7-2	TRBJ1-4	CASTKMGQANEKLFF
TRBV28	TRBJ2-2	CASSPRQGLGTGELFF
TRBV7-9	TRBJ2-2	CASSPQQGFTGELFF
TRBV4-3	TRBJ1-4	CASSPHTGTGDEKLFF
TRBV15	TRBJ2-7	CATSRDRGRINEQYF
TRBV3-1	TRBJ2-1	CASKPTSGGASYNEQFF
TRBV25-1	TRBJ1-2	CASSDDVAQPKTRGPTNYGYTF
TRBV11-2	TRBJ2-5	CASSKSGGESRETQYF
TRBV18	TRBJ1-5	CASSPGQSQPQHF
TRBV7-9	TRBJ2-3	CASSFLGTSQADTQYF
TRBV6-5	TRBJ2-1	CASSYTASGKGQFF
TRBV27	TRBJ2-1	CASSFAGPHSQFF
TRBV20-1	TRBJ2-7	CSAFRDGAYEQYF
TRBV28	TRBJ2-7	CASRYRTSGATYEQYF
TRBV10-3	TRBJ1-2	CAIWDDARYGYTF